These T cell receptor beta chains were read from a single sample in a study of cytomegalovirus exposure and HLA in healthy donors. Produced via immunoSEQ multiplex PCR; TCRdb's table is partial and in-frame only. The repertoire holds under 150,000 clones, with about 78% as singletons. The source material was PBMCs. Receptors were obtained from a human donor in good health. Each CDR3 is given with its conserved first and last residue. Fields, in order: V gene, D gene, J gene, CDR3 length, clone size, CDR3 protein. D genes are given only for firm matches. Clone size is not always given. Where it is, it says once, few, many or a class for expanded clones.

TRBV27	TRBD2	TRBJ2-1	14	.	CASSLSELAGEQFF
TRBV7-2	.	TRBJ1-1	16	.	CASSLALGGIGTEAFF
TRBV7-2	.	TRBJ2-5	12	.	CASSLASETQYF
TRBV10-3	TRBD1	TRBJ1-6	16	once	CAISESDRVNNSPLHF
TRBV30	TRBD2	TRBJ2-1	13	.	CACNILAPGEQFF
TRBV28	TRBD1	TRBJ1-1	15	few	CASSLPGGRGTEAFF
TRBV18	.	TRBJ2-5	14	.	CASSPRGVGETQYF
TRBV6-5	.	TRBJ1-4	14	.	CASRSQGPREKLFF
TRBV16	TRBD1	TRBJ1-2	14	.	CASSPWDRGHGYTF
TRBV11-2	TRBD1	TRBJ2-5	15	.	CASSPDRAYQETQYF
TRBV7-7	TRBD2	TRBJ2-3	15	.	CASSLTSGGTDTQYF
TRBV7-2	TRBD1	TRBJ2-7	12	.	CASRQGKNEQYF
TRBV7-2	TRBD1	TRBJ1-5	14	.	CASSWTGGFQPQHF
TRBV7-9	.	TRBJ2-3	16	.	CASSPGPAGGTDTQYF
TRBV7-2	TRBD2	TRBJ2-7	15	.	CASSFRAGGAYEQYF
TRBV5-4	TRBD1	.	14	few	CASSRQGLSYEQYF
TRBV27	.	TRBJ2-3	16	.	CASSLNFRGSTDTQYF
TRBV6-6	.	TRBJ2-3	16	.	CASSYLRAPSTDTQYF
TRBV7-2	.	TRBJ2-2	14	.	CASSLGQGTGELFF
TRBV5-8	TRBD1	TRBJ2-1	16	few	CASSPEAGGSYNEQFF
TRBV6-6	.	TRBJ1-1	15	.	CASSYVGQANTEAFF
TRBV5-8	.	TRBJ2-3	16	.	CASSSGGGGSTDTQYF
TRBV28	.	TRBJ2-7	17	.	CASSFGRAGADIYEQYF
TRBV7-9	TRBD2	TRBJ2-4	17	.	CASSLGVGGIAKNIQYF
TRBV5-6	TRBD2	TRBJ2-1	16	.	CASSEPGLADYNEQFF
TRBV9	TRBD1	TRBJ2-6	16	.	CASSGGTVPGANVLTF
TRBV7-6	.	TRBJ2-6	15	.	CASSPRGSGANVLTF
TRBV30	.	TRBJ2-6	13	.	CAWTLPGANVLTF
TRBV28	.	TRBJ2-1	15	once	CASSLGASRGNEQFF
TRBV6-1	TRBD1	TRBJ1-2	15	.	CASSDPGQGYYGYTF
TRBV2	TRBD1	TRBJ1-2	16	.	CASEEVRDRGVYGYTF
TRBV9	TRBD2	TRBJ2-5	15	.	CASSPIAGRQETQYF
TRBV28	TRBD2	TRBJ2-3	15	.	CASTTSGASTDTQYF
TRBV6-5	.	TRBJ2-3	14	.	CASSYAGSTDTQYF
TRBV9	TRBD1	TRBJ1-1	15	.	CASSTRTGLNTEAFF
TRBV5-5	.	TRBJ2-7	15	few	CASSLVTGKRYEQYF
TRBV6-6	TRBD2	TRBJ2-5	14	few	CASDQRGPQETQYF
TRBV11-2	TRBD1	TRBJ2-7	14	.	CASSSSTGGYEQYF
TRBV21-1	.	TRBJ2-5	16	few	CASSNIPTGNQETQYF
TRBV9	.	TRBJ2-3	14	.	CASSPASGRDTQYF
TRBV5-1	.	TRBJ2-7	13	.	CASSWDTPGEQYF
TRBV7-9	TRBD1	TRBJ2-5	14	.	CASSFRTGGETQYF
TRBV19	.	TRBJ2-5	12	.	CASSRGQETQYF
TRBV5-4	.	TRBJ2-7	13	.	CASSALQGYEQYF
TRBV5-1	.	TRBJ2-4	16	.	CASSLLGGTDKNIQYF
TRBV5-1	TRBD2	TRBJ2-3	17	.	CASSPGLAGIYTDTQYF
TRBV6-5	TRBD1	TRBJ1-1	14	.	CASSRKQGAAEAFF